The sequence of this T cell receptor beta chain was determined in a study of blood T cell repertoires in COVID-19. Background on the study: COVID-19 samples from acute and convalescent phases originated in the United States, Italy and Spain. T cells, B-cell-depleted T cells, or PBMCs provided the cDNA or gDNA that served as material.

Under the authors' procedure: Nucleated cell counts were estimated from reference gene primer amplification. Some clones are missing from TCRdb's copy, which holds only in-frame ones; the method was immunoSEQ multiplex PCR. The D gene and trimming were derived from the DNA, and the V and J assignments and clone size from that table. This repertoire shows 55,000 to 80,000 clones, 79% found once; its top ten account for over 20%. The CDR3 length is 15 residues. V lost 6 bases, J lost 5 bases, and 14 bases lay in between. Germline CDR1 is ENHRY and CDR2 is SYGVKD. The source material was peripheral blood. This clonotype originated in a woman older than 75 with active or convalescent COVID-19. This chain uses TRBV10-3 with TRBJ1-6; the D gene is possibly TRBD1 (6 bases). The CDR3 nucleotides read TGTGCCATCAGCGCCGGCGGGGGCCATAATTCACCCCTCCACTTT. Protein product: CAISAGGGHNSPLHF.